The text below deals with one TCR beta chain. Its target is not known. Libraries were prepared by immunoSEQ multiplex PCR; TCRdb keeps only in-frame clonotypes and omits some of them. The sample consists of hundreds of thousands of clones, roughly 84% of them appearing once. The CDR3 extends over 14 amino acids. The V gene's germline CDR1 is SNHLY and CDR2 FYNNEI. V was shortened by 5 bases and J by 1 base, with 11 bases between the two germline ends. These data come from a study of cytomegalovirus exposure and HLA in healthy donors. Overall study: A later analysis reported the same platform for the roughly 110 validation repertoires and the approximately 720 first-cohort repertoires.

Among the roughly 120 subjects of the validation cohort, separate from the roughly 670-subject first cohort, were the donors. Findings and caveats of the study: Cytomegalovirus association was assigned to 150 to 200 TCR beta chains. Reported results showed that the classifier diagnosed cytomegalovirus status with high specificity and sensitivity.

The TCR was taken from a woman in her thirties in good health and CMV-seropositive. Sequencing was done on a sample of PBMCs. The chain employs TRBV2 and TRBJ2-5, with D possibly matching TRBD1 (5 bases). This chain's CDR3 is CASSQSGPQETQYF. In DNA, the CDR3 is TGTGCCAGCAGTCAATCAGGGCCCCAAGAGACCCAGTACTTC.